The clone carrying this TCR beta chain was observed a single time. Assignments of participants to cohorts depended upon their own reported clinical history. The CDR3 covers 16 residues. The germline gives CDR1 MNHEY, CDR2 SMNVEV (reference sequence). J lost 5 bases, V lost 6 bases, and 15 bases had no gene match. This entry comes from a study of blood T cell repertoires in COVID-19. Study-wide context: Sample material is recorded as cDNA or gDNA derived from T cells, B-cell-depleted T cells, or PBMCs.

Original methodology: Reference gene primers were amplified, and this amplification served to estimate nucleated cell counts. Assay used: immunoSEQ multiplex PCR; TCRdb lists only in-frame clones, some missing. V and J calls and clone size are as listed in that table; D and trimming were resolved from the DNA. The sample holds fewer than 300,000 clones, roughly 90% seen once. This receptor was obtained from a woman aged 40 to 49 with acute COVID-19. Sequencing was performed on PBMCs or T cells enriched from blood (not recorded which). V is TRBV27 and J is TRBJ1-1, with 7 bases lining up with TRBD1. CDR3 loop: CASRPPPGPGGTEAFF. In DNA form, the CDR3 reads TGTGCCAGCAGACCACCACCAGGGCCAGGGGGGACTGAAGCTTTCTTT.